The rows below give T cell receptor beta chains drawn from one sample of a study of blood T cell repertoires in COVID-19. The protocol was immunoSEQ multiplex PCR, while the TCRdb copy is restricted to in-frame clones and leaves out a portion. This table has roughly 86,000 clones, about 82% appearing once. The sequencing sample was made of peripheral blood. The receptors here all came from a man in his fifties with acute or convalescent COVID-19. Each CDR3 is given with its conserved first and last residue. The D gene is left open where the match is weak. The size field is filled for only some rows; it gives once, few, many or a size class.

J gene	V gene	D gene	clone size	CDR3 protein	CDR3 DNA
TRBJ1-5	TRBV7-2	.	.	CASSPDLGRNQPQHF	TGTGCCAGCAGCCCGGACCTAGGGAGGAATCAGCCCCAGCATTTT
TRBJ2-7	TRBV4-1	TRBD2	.	CASSQVGGRSRNNPYEQYF	TGCGCCAGCAGCCAAGTCGGGGGGAGGAGCAGAAATAATCCCTACGAGCAGTACTTC
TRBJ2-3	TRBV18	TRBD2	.	CASSPRLAGDVTDTQYF	TGTGCCAGCTCACCAAGACTAGCGGGGGATGTCACAGATACGCAGTATTTT
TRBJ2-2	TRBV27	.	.	CASSSEGGANTGELFF	TGTGCCAGCAGTTCCGAGGGCGGGGCGAACACCGGGGAGCTGTTTTTT
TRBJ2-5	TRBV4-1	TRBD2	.	CASSQEGAVAGGQREETQYF	TGCGCCAGCAGCCAAGAAGGTGCGGTAGCGGGGGGGCAGAGGGAAGAGACCCAGTACTTC
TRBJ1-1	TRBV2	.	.	CASIQTASHTEAFF	TGTGCCAGCATACAGACAGCCTCTCACACTGAAGCTTTCTTT
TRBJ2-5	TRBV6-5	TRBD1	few	CASRGQVGETQYF	TGTGCCAGCAGGGGACAGGTGGGGGAGACCCAGTACTTC
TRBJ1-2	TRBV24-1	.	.	CATSDPTGSNYGYTF	TGTGCCACCAGTGACCCGACAGGCTCTAACTATGGCTACACCTTC
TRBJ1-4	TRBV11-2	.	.	CASSLLDEKLFF	TGTGCCAGCAGCTTATTAGATGAAAAACTGTTTTTT
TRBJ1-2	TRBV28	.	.	CASEGNIYGYTF	TGTGCCAGCGAGGGAAATATCTATGGCTACACCTTC
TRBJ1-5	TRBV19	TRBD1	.	CASSTDRGLAQPQHF	TGTGCCAGTAGTACCGACAGGGGGCTGGCTCAGCCCCAGCATTTT
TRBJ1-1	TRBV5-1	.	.	CASSGAGANTEAFF	TGCGCCAGCAGCGGGGCAGGGGCCAACACTGAAGCTTTCTTT
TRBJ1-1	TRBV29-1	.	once	CSVESGKQGRAGEAFF	TGCAGCGTTGAAAGCGGTAAGCAGGGGCGCGCTGGGGAAGCTTTCTTT
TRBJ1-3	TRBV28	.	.	CASGGGSGNTIYF	TGTGCCAGCGGGGGGGGATCTGGAAACACCATATATTTT
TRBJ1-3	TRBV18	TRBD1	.	CASSPDLQGVGNTIYF	TGTGCCAGCTCACCGGACTTACAGGGGGTTGGAAACACCATATATTTT